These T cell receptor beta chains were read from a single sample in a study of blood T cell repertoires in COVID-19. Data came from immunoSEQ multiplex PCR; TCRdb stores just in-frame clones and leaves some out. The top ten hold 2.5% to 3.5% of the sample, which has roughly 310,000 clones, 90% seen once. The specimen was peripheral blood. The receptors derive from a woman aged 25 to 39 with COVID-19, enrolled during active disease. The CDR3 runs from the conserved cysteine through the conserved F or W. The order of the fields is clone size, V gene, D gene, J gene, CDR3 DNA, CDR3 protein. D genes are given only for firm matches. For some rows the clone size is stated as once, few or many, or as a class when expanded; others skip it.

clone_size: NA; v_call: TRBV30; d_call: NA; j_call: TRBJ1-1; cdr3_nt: TGTGCCTGGGGGAACGGACTGAAGAACACTGAAGCTTTCTTT; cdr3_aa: CAWGNGLKNTEAFF
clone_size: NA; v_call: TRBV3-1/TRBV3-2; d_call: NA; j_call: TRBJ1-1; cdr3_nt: TGTGCCAGCAGCCAAGTACGGGACACTGAAGCTTTCTTT; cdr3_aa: CASSQVRDTEAFF
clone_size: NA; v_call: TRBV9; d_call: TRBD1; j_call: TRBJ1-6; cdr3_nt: TGTGCCAGCAGCGAGACAGGGAGTTCACCCCTCCACTTT; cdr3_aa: CASSETGSSPLHF
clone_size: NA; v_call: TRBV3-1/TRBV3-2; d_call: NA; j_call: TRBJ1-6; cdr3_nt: TGTGCCAGCAAATGGGGCCCCGATAATTCACCCCTCCACTTT; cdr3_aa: CASKWGPDNSPLHF
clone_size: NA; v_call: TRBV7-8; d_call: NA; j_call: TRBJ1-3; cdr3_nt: TGTGCCAGCAGCAATCAGGACACCATATATTTT; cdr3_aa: CASSNQDTIYF
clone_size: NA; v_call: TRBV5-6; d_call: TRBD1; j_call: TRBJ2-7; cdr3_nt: TGTGCCAGCAGCTGGGGACAGAACTACGAGCAGTACTTC; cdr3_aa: CASSWGQNYEQYF
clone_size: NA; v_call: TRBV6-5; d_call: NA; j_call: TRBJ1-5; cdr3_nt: TGTGCCAGCAGGGAGACAGGATTCAATCAGCCCCAGCATTTT; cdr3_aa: CASRETGFNQPQHF
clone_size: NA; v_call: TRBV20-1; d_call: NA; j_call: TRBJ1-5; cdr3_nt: TGCAGTGCTAGTTCCTGGACAGCCTATAGCAATCAGCCCCAGCATTTT; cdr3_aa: CSASSWTAYSNQPQHF
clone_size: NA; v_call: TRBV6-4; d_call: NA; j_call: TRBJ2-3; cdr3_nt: TGTGCCAGCAGTAGAACACCCCGGGACACAGATACGCAGTATTTT; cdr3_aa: CASSRTPRDTDTQYF
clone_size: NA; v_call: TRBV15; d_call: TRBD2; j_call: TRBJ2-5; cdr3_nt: TGTGCCACCAGCAGAGATGGGCGGGCTAGCGGGCGTGAGACCCAGTACTTC; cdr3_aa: CATSRDGRASGRETQYF
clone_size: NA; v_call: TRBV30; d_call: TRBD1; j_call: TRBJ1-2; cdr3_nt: TGTGCCTTCCCGACAGGGGGCGCGAAATATGGCTACACCTTC; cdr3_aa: CAFPTGGAKYGYTF
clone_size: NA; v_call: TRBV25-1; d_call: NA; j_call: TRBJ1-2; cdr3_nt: TGTGCCAGCAGTGCGGGGGGCGATCCTAACTATGGCTACACCTTC; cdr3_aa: CASSAGGDPNYGYTF
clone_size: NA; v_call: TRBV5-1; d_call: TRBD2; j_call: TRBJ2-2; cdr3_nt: TGCGCCAGCAGCTTTAATAGCGGGGCCACCGGGGAGCTGTTTTTT; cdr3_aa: CASSFNSGATGELFF
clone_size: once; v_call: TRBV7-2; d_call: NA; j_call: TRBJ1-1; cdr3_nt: TGTGCCAGCAGCCTGCATAGCATGAACACTGAAGCTTTCTTT; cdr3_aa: CASSLHSMNTEAFF
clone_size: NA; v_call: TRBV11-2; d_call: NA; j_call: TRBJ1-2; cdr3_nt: TGTGCCAGCAGCGGCGACAGGTGGGGCTACACCTTC; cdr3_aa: CASSGDRWGYTF
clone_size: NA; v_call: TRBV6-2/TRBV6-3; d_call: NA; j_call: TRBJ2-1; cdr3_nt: TGTGCCAGCAGCGACGGACTTGCTTACAATGAGCAGTTCTTC; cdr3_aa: CASSDGLAYNEQFF
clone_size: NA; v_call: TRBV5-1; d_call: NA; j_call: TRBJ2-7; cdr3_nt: TGCGCCAGCAGCTTGGAATTAGGGGTCTACGAGCAGTACTTC; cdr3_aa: CASSLELGVYEQYF
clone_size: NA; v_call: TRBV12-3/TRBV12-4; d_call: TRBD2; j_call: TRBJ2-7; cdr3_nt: TGTGCCAGCAGCAGACTAGCTGGGTACGAGCAGTACTTC; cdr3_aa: CASSRLAGYEQYF
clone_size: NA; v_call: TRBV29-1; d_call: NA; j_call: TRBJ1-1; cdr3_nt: TGCAGCGTTGAAGATCCCCGTGAAGCTTTCTTT; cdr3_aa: CSVEDPREAFF
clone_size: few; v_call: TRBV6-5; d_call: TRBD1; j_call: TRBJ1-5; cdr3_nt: TGTGCCAGCAGTTCGGGACAGAGCAATCAGCCCCAGCATTTT; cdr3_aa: CASSSGQSNQPQHF
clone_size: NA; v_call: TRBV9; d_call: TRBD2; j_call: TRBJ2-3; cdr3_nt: TGTGCCAGCAGCCCCCACGAACTAGCGGGAGTTCCAGATACGCAGTATTTT; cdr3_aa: CASSPHELAGVPDTQYF
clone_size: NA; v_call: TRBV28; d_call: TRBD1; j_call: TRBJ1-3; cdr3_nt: TGTGCCAGCAGTCCTCCAGGACAGGGTAATGGAAACACCATATATTTT; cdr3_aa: CASSPPGQGNGNTIYF
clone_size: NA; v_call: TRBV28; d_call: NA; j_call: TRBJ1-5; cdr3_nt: TGTGCCAGCAGTTTTGGAGGAGATCAGCCCCAGCATTTT; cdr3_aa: CASSFGGDQPQHF
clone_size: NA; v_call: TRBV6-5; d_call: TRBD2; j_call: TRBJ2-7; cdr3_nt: TGTGCCAGCAGACAGACTAGCGGGATCTCCTACGAGCAGTACTTC; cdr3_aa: CASRQTSGISYEQYF
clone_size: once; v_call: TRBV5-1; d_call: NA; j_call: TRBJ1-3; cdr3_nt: TGCGCCAGCAGCTTGGAAACGGGTTCAGTTGGCGGAAACACCATATATTTT; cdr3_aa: CASSLETGSVGGNTIYF
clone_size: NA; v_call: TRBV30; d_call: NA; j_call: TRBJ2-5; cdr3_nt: TGTGCCTGGACCCTGGGGAGTCAAGAGACCCAGTACTTC; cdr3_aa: CAWTLGSQETQYF
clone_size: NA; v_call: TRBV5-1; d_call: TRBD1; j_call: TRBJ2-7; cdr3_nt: TGCGCCAGCAGCTTGGTACAGGGGGCCGAGCAGTACTTC; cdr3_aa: CASSLVQGAEQYF
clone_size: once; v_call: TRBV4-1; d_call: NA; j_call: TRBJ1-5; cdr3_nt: TGCGCCAGCAGCCAAGTTGACATTCGGTCTTATAGCAATCAGCCCCAGCATTTT; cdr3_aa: CASSQVDIRSYSNQPQHF
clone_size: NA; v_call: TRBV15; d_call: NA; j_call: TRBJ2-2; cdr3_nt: TGTGCCACCAGCAGTTCGCGGACCGGGGAGCTGTTTTTT; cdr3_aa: CATSSSRTGELFF
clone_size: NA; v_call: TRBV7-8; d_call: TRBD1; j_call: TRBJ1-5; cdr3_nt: TGTGCCAGCAGCATACGGGACAGGGAGAGCAATCAGCCCCAGCATTTT; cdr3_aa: CASSIRDRESNQPQHF
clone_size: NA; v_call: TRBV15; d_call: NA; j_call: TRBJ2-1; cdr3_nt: TGTGCCACCAGCAGAGATAGAGTCCCGGGGGAGCAGTTCTTC; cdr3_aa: CATSRDRVPGEQFF
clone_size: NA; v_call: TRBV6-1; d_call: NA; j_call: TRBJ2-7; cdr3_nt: TGTGCCAGCAGTGACCCCGGGACACCGCCTTGCGAGCAGTACTTC; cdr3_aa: CASSDPGTPPCEQYF
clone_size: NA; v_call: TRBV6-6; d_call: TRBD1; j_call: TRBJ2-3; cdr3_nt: TGTGCCAGCAGCAAGGACAGGAGCACAGATACGCAGTATTTT; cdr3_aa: CASSKDRSTDTQYF